This TCR beta chain was identified during a study of blood T cell repertoires in COVID-19. Study at large: Acute and convalescent COVID-19 specimens originated in the United States, Italy and Spain. From T cells, B-cell-depleted T cells, or PBMCs came the material, which was cDNA or gDNA.

Original processing notes: Amplified reference gene primers provided the basis for estimating nucleated cell counts. Clones were read by immunoSEQ multiplex PCR, and TCRdb kept only the in-frame ones, dropping some. Clonal size and the V and J genes are those of that table, whereas D and trimming came from the DNA. The sample holds approximately 27,000 clones, approximately 86% seen once. The V gene's germline CDR1 is SEHNR and CDR2 FQNEAQ (reference sequence). The CDR3 is made up of 14 amino acids. The V end was cut by 2 bases, the J end by 6 bases, with 10 bases between. This chain links TRBV7-9 with TRBJ1-4; no reliable D call. The clonotype originates from a man between 65 and 85 years old with acute or convalescent COVID-19. Material for sequencing was peripheral blood. This chain's CDR3 is CASSLNRRDEKLFF. The CDR3 nucleotides are TGTGCCAGCAGCTTAAACCGGAGGGATGAAAAACTGTTTTTT.